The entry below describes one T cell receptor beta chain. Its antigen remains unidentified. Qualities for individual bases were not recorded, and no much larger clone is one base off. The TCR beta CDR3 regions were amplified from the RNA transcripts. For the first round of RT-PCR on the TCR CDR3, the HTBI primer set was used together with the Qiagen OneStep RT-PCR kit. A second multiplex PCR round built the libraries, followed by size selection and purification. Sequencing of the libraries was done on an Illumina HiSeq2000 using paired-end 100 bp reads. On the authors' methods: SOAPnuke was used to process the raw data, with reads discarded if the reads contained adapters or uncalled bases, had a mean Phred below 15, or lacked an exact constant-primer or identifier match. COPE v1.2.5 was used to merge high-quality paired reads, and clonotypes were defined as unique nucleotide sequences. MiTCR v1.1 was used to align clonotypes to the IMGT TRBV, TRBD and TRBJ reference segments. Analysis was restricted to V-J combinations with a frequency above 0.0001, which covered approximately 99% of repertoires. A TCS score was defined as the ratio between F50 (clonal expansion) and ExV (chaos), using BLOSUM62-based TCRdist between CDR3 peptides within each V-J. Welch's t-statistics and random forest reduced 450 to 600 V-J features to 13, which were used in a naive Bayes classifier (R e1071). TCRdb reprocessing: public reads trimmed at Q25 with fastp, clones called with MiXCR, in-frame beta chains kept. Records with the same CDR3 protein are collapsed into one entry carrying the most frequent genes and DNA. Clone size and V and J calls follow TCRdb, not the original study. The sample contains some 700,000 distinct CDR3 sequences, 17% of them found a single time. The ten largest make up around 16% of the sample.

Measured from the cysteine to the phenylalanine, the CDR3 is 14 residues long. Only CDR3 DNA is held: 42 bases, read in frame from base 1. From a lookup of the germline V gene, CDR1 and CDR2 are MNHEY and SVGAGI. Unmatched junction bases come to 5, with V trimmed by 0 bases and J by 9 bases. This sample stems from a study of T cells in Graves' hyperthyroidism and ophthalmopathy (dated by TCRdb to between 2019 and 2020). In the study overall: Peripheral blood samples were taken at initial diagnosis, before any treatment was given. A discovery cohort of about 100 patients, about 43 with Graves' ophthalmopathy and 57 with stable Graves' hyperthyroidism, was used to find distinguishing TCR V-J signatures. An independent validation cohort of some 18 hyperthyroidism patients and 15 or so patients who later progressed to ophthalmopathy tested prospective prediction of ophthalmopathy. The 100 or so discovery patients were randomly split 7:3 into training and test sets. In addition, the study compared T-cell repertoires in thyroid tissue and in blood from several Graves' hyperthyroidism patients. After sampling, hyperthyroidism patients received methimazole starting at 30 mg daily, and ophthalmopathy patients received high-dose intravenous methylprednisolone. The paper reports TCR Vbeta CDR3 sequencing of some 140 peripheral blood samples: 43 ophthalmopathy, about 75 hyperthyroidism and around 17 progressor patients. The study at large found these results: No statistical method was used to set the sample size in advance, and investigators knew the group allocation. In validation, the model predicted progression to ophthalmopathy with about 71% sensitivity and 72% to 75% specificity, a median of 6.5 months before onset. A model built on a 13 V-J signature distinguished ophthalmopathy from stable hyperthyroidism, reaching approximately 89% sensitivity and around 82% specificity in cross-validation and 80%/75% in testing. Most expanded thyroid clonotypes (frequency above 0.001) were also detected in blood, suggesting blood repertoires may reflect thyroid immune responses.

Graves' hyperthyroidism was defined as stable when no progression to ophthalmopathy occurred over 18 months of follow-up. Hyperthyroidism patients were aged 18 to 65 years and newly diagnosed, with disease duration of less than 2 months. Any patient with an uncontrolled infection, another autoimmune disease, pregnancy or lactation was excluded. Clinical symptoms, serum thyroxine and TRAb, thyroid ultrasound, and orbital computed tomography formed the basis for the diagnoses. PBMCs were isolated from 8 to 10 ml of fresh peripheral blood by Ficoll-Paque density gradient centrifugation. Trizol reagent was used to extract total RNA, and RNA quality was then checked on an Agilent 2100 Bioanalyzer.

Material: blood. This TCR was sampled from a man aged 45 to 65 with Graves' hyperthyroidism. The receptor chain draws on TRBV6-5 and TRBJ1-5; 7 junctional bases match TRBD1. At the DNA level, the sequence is TGTGCCAGCAGTTACTCCGGGAACAGGGGGCCCCAGCATTTT. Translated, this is CASSYSGNRGPQHF.